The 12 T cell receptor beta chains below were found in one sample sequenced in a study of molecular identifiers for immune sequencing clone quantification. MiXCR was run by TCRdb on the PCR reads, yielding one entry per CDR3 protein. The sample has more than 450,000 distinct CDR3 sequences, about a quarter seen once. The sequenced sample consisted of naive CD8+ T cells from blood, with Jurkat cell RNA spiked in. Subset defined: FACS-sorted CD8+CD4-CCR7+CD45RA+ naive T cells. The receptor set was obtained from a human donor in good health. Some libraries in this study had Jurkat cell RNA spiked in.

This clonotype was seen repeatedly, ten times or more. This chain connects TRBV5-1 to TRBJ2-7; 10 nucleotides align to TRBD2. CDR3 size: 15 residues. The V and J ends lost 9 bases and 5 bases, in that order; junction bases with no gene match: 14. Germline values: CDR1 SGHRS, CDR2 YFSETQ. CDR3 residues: CAILQRGGPDHEQYF. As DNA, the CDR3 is TGCGCCATACTCCAGCGGGGGGGCCCCGACCACGAGCAGTACTTC.

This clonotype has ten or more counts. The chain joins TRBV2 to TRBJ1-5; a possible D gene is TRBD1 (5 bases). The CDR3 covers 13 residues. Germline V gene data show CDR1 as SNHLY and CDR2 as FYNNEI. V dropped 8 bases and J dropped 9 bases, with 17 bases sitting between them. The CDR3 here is CASHSGTLMPQHF. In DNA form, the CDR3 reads TGTGCCAGCCATTCGGGGACTTTGATGCCCCAGCATTTT.

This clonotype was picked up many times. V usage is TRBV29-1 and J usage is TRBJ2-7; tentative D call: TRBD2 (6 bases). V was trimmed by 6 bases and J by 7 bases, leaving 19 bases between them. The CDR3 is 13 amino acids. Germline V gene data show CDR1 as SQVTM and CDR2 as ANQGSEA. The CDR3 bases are TGCAGCGTGATCGGTGGGGGGAGTTGGGAGCAGTACTTC. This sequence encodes CSVIGGGSWEQYF.

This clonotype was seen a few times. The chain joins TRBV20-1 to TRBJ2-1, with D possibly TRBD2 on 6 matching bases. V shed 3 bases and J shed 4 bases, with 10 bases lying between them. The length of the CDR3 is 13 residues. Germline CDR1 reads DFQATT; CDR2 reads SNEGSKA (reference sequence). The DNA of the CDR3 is TGCAGTGCTAGGGACTACACGTACAATGAGCAGTTCTTC. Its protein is CSARDYTYNEQFF.

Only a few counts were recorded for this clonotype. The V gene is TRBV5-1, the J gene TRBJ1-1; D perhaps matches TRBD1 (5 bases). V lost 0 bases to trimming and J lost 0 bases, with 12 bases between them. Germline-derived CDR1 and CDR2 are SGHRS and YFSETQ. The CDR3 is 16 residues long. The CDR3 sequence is CASSLGGARMNTEAFF. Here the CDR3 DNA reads TGCGCCAGCAGCTTGGGCGGGGCGCGAATGAACACTGAAGCTTTCTTT.

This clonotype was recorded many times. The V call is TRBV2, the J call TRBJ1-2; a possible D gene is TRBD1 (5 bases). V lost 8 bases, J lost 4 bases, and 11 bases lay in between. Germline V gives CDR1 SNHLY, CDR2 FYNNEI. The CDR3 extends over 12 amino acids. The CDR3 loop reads CASLPDSYGYTF. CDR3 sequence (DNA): TGTGCCAGCTTACCCGACAGCTATGGCTACACCTTC.

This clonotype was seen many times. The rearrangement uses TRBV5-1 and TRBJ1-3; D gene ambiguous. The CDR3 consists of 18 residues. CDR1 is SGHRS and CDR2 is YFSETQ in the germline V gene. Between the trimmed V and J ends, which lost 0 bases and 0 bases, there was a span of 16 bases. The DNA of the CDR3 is TGCGCCAGCAGCTTGGAGGTCGTGGGATCCCTCTCTGGAAACACCATATATTTT. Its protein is CASSLEVVGSLSGNTIYF.

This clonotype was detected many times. CDR3 sequence (DNA): TGCGCCAGCAGCCAAGTTCTAGCGGAACCGCTCACAGATACGCAGTATTTT. Its translation: CASSQVLAEPLTDTQYF. The rearrangement joins TRBV4-3 to TRBJ2-3; 7 positions agree with TRBD2. The V gene's germline CDR1 is LGHNA and CDR2 YSLEER. The CDR3 has 17 residues. The V and J ends lost 1 base and 2 bases, in that order; junction bases with no gene match: 9.

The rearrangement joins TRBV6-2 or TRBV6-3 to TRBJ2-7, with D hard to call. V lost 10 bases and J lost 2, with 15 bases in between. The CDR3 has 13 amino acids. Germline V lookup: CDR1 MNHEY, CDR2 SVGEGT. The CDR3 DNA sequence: TGTGCCACCGTTGGGCTGGAAACCTACGAGCAGTACTTC. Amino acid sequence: CATVGLETYEQYF.

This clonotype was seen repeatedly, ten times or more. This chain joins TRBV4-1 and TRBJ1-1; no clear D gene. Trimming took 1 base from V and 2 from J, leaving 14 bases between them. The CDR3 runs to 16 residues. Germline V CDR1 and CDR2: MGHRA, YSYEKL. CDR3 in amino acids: CASSQGGLPPNTEAFF. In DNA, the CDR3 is TGCGCCAGCAGCCAAGGTGGACTTCCCCCCAACACTGAAGCTTTCTTT.

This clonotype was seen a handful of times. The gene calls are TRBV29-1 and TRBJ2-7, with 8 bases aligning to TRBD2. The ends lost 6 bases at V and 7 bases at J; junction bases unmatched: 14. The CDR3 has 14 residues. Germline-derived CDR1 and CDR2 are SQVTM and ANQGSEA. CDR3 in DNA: TGCAGCGTCACGGGGGGGGATAACAGGGAGGAGCAGTACTTC. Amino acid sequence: CSVTGGDNREEQYF.

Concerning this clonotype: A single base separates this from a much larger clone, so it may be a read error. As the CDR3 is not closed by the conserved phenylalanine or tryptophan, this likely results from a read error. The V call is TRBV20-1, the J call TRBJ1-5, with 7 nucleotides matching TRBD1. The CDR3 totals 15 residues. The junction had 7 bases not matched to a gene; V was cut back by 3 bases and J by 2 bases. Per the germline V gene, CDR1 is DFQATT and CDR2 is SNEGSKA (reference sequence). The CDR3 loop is CSARLVGGGNQPQHV. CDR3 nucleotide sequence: TGCAGTGCTAGGTTGGTAGGGGGCGGCAATCAGCCCCAGCATGTT.